The entry that follows covers one T cell receptor beta chain sequence. The sample originates from a study of blood T cell repertoires in COVID-19. Study as a whole: Acute-phase and convalescent COVID-19 samples originated in the United States, Italy and Spain. Sample material is recorded as cDNA or gDNA derived from T cells, B-cell-depleted T cells, or PBMCs.

Germline V gene lookup returns CDR1 MDHEN and CDR2 SYDVKM. The V and J ends lost 6 bases and 4 bases, in that order; junction bases with no gene match: 15. The CDR3 is made up of 17 amino acids. Methods used by the authors: Quantification of nucleated cells was approximated via reference gene primer amplification. TCRdb's copy holds only in-frame clones and misses some; the assay was immunoSEQ multiplex PCR. D and trimming come from the DNA, and the V and J calls and clone size come from that table. This table has 12,000 to 15,000 clones, approximately 90% appearing once. The chain uses TRBV28 and TRBJ2-1; 7 bases map to TRBD1. This TCR was recovered from a human donor in a cohort sampled during active COVID-19. Material: peripheral blood. DNA of the CDR3: TGTGCCAGCAGCCAAGACGCCGGAGACAGGGCATACAATGAGCAGTTCTTC. Amino acid sequence: CASSQDAGDRAYNEQFF.